This T cell receptor beta chain appears in the sequencing data of a study of CD8+ T cells in alopecia areata (dated by TCRdb to the late 2010s). Background for the entire study: The treated patients took part in an open-label pilot trial in which moderate-to-severe alopecia areata was treated with oral tofacitinib at 5 to 10 mg twice daily. Patients on tofacitinib were biopsied at baseline and after 4 and 24 weeks of treatment, and several of the patients also had a later scalp biopsy. TCRbeta CDR3 regions were amplified by immunoSEQ multiplex PCR with 35 Vbeta forward and 13 Jbeta reverse primers. RNA came from the PAXgene miRNA kit for fixed scalp, the miRNeasy kit for PBMCs, and the RNeasy kit for mouse skin. Scalp clonality was compared across normal scalp (n=4), patchy alopecia areata scalp (n=8), and alopecia totalis/universalis scalp (n=8). In humans, TCRbeta sequencing was performed on scalp tissue and on sorted CD4+ and CD8+ peripheral blood T cells from healthy controls and from patients with patchy or totalis/universalis alopecia areata. To study T cell clonal expansion in alopecia areata, the researchers applied high-throughput TCRbeta sequencing to both the C3H/HeJ mouse model and human patients. Tofacitinib was administered for 6 to 18 months, and 6 months of follow-up off drug were then conducted to assess delayed response and recurrence. For the treated patients, the SALT score, which quantifies what percentage of scalp surface area is affected, served as the measure of disease severity. The paper as a whole reports these results and caveats: Unlike mouse skin, where gammadelta T cells dominate, normal human skin contains resident alphabeta T cells that get sequenced too, which complicates analysis of the scalp TCR repertoire. Tofacitinib significantly decreased scalp clonality and the number of expanded CD8+ clones among the top 100 scalp clones. Many expanded lesional clones persisted in scalp and blood during tofacitinib treatment, which may partly explain relapse after stopping treatment. Because the treated cohort was small and included a single nonresponder, larger studies are needed to assess links between baseline CD8+ expansion and response. Compared with normal scalp, lesional scalp, particularly in alopecia totalis/universalis, had higher clonality and more expanded CD8+ clones, which suggests antigenic drive. Shared TCR sequences between patients were less evident than in mice, which may be partly attributable to HLA diversity in the patient population.

A word on this clone: Its specific antigen is unknown. No much larger clone is present one base from it, and per-base qualities are unavailable.

CDR1 SGHDT and CDR2 YYEEEE were looked up in the germline V gene. Including cysteine and phenylalanine, the CDR3 has 14 amino acids. Only the CDR3 region is kept as DNA, spanning 42 bases read in frame from base 1. V trim: 5 bases; J trim: 3 bases; unmatched bases: 5. Libraries came from the immunoSEQ multiplex PCR assay. RNA was extracted from all samples and reverse transcribed into cDNA, which served as template for TCR sequencing. SuperScript III was used for first-strand cDNA synthesis, primed with a 2:1 mix of oligo-dT and random hexamers. A synthetic immune receptor repertoire was used to gauge amplification bias, and whatever bias remained was removed computationally. In the authors' own workflow: Raw reads were preprocessed to remove errors, and CDR3 was defined according to IMGT conventions as the region from the conserved cysteine to phenylalanine. Clonality was computed as 1 minus the Shannon entropy, with the entropy normalized by log2 of the number of productive unique TCRs. Scalp TCRbeta sequences were cross-referenced with sorted blood CD4 and CD8 repertoires so that the CD4 or CD8 identity of scalp clones could be inferred. This immuneACCESS table, as held by TCRdb, lists in-frame sequences with V and J called but not all clones. Of the missing ones, under half trace to an unresolved V gene in checked studies; the others have no known cause. V, J and clone size derive from that table, while D and trimming were established from the DNA sequence. For this sample the table gives about 250,000 clones, of which 60% were detected only once. About 0.88% of the sample is taken by the ten largest.

The treatment or condition label for this specimen denotes: oral pan-JAK inhibitor, 5-10 mg twice daily. Lesional scalp punch biopsies and peripheral blood were obtained from alopecia areata patients. PBMCs were isolated by density centrifugation and stained for CD3, CD4 and CD8, and CD4+ and CD8+ T cells were sorted on a FACSAria. The sequence came from a human donor with alopecia areata. Specimen: CD4+ T cells sorted from blood, collected around week 54, from a patient treated with tofacitinib. The sequence joins TRBV5-6 to TRBJ2-1; 7 junctional bases match TRBD1. The nucleotides read TGTGCCAGCAGTATGGGACAGCTCTACAATGAGCAGTTCTTC. Protein translation: CASSMGQLYNEQFF.